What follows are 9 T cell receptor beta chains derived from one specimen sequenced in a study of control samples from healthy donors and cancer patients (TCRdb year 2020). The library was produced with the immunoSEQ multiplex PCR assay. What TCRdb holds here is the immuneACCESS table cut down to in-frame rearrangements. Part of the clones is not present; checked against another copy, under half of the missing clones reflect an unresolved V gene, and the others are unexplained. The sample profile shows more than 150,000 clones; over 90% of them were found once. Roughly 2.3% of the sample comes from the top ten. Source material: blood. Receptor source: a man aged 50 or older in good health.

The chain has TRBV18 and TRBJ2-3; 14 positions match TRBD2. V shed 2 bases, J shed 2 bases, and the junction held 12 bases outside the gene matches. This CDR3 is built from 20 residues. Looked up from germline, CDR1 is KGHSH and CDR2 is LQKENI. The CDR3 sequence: CASSPFSGLAGDKITDTQYF. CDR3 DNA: TGTGCCAGCTCACCATTTTCGGGACTAGCGGGAGACAAAATCACAGATACGCAGTATTTT.

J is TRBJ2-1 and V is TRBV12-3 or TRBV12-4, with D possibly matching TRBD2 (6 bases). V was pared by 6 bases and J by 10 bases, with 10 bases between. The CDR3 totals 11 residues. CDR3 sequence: CASRLAGEQFF. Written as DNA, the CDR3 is TGTGCCAGCAGGTTGGCGGGAGAGCAGTTCTTC.

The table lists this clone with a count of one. CDR3 DNA: TGTGCCAGCAGCCGGGACTACAGCTCCTACGAGCAGTACTTC. Its protein product is CASSRDYSSYEQYF. This chain connects TRBV5-4 to TRBJ2-7; 7 bases map to TRBD2. CDR3 length equals 14 residues. CDR1 is SGHNT, CDR2 YYREEE, per germline (reference sequence). V lost 4 bases, J lost 0 bases, and 4 bases stayed unmatched.

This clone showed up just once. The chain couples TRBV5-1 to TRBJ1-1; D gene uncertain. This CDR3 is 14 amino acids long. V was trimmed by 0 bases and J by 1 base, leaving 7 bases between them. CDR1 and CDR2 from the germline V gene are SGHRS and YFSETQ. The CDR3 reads CASSLGWTNTEAFF. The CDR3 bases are TGCGCCAGCAGCTTGGGTTGGACGAACACTGAAGCTTTCTTT.

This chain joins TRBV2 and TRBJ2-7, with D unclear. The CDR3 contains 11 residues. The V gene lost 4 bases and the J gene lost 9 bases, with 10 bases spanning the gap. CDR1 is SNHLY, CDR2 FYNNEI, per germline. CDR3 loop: CASSAGLGQYF. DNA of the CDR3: TGTGCCAGCAGTGCGGGCCTCGGGCAGTACTTC.

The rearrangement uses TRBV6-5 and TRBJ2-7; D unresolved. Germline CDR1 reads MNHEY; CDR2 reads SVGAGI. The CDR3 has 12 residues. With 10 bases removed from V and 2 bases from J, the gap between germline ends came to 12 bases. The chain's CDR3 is CATESITYEQYF. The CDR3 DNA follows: TGTGCCACCGAATCTATTACCTACGAGCAGTACTTC.

The CDR3 sequence: CASSRPGYEQFF. The CDR3 nucleotides read TGTGCCAGCAGCAGACCCGGTTATGAGCAGTTCTTC. J is TRBJ2-1 and V is TRBV6-5; no reliable D call. Germline CDR1 is MNHEY and CDR2 is SVGAGI. The ends were cut back, 6 bases at V and 8 bases at J, with 11 bases in the middle. The CDR3 contains 12 residues.

The CDR3 sequence: CASSLSGLAGSYEQYF. CDR3 sequence (DNA): TGTGCCAGCAGTTTATCTGGACTAGCGGGGTCCTACGAGCAGTACTTC. The V call is TRBV27, the J call TRBJ2-7; 12 nucleotides agree with TRBD2. CDR3 length equals 16 residues. Losses at the gene ends were 0 bases for V and 1 base for J; bases not matched to a gene: 1. Germline V lookup: CDR1 MNHEY, CDR2 SMNVEV (reference sequence).

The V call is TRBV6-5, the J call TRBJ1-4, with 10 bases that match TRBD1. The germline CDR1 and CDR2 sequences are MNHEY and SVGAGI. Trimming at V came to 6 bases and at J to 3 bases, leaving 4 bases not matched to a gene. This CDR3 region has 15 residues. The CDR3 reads CASRIGQGANEKLFF. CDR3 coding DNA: TGTGCCAGCAGAATCGGACAGGGGGCTAATGAAAAACTGTTTTTT.